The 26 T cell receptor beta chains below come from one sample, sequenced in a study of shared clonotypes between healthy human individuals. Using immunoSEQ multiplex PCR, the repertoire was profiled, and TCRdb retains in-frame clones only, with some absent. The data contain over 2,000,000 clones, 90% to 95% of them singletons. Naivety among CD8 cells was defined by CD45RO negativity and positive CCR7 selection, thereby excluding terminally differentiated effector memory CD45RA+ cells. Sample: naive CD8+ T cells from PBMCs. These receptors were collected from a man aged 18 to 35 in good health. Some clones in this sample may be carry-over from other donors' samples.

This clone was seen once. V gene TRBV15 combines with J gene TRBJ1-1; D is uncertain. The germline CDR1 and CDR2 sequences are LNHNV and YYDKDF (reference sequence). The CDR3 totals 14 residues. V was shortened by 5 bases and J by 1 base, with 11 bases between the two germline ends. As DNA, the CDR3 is TGTGCCACCAGCGGTCGATTTGGGAACACTGAAGCTTTCTTT. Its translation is CATSGRFGNTEAFF.

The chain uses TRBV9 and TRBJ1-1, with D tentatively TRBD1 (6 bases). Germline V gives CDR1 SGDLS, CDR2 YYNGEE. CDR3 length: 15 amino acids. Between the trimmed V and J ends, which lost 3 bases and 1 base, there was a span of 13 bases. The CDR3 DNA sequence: TGTGCCAGCAGCGCAACAGGGACCCCGAACACTGAAGCTTTCTTT. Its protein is CASSATGTPNTEAFF.

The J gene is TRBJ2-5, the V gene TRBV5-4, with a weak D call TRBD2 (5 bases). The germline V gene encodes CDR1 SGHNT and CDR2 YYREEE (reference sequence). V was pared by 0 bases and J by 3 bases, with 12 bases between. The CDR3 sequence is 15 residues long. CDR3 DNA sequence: TGTGCCAGCAGCTTGGGTGCGGGTGGGGAAGAGACCCAGTACTTC. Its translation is CASSLGAGGEETQYF.

The CDR3 DNA is TGTGCCAGTAGTATAACACCTAGCAAGACAGATACGCAGTATTTT. Residues: CASSITPSKTDTQYF. This sequence joins TRBV19 and TRBJ2-3, with D possibly matching TRBD2 (5 bases). Germline lookup yields CDR1 LNHDA and CDR2 SQIVND (reference sequence). This CDR3 comprises 15 residues. The germline V and J ends were trimmed by 2 bases and 3 bases, with 12 bases remaining between them.

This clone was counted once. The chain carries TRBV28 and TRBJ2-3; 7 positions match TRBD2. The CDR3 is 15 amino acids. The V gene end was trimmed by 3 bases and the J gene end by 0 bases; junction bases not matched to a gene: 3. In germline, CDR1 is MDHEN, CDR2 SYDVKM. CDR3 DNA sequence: TGTGCCAGCAGTTTTCGGCGGGAGAGCACAGATACGCAGTATTTT. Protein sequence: CASSFRRESTDTQYF.

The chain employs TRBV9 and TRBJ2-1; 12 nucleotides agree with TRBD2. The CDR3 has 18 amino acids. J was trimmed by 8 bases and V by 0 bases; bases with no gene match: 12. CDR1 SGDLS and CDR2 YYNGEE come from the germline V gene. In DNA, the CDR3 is TGTGCCAGCAGCGTAGCAAGGCTAGCGGGAGGGCCAGGGGATGAGCAGTTCTTC. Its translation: CASSVARLAGGPGDEQFF.

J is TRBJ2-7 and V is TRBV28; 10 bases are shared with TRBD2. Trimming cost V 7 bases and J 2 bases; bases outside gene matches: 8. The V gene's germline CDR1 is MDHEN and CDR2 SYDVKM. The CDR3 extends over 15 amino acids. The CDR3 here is CASNRRTSGTYEQYF. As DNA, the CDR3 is TGTGCCAGCAATCGCCGGACTAGCGGTACCTACGAGCAGTACTTC.

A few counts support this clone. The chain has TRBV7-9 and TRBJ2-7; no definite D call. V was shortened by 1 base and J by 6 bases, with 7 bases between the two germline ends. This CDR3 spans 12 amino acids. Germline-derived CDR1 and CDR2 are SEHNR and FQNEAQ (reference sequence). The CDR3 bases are TGTGCCAGCAGCTTAGGGGCCCCCGAGCAGTACTTC. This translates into CASSLGAPEQYF.

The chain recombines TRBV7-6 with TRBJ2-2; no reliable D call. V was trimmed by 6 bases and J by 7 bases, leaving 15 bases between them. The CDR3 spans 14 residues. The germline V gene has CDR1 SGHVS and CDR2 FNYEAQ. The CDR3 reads CASSNLKKGGELFF. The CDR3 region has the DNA TGTGCCAGCAGTAACCTTAAGAAAGGCGGGGAGCTGTTTTTT.

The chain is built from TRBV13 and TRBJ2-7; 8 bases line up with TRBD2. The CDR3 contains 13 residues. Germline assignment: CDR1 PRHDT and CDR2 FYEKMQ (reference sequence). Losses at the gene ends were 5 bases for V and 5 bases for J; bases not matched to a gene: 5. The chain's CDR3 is CASSPAGENEQYF. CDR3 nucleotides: TGTGCCAGCAGCCCAGCGGGAGAGAACGAGCAGTACTTC.

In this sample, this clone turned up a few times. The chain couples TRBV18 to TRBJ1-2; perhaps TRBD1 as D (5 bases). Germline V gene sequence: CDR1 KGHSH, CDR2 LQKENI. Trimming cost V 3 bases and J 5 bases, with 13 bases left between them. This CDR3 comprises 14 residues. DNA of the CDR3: TGTGCCAGCTCACCCCCCGCAGGGATGTATGGCTACACCTTC. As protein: CASSPPAGMYGYTF. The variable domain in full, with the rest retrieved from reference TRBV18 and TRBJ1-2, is NAGVMQNPRHLVRRRGQEARLRCSPMKGHSHVYWYRQLPEEGLKFMVYLQKENIIDESGMPKERFSAEFPKEGPSILRIQQVVRGDSAAYFCASSPPAGMYGYTFGSGTRLTVV.

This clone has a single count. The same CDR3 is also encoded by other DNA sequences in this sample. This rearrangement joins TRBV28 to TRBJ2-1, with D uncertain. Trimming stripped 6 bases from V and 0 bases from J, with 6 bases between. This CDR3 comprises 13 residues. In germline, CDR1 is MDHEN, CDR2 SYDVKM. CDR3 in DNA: TGTGCCAGCAGCCTGAGCTCCTACAATGAGCAGTTCTTC. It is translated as CASSLSSYNEQFF.

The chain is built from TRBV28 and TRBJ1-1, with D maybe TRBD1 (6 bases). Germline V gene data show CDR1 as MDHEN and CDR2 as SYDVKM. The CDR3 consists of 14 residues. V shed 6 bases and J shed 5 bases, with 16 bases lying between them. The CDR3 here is CASSITPQGTEAFF. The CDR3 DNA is TGTGCCAGCAGCATTACACCACAGGGAACTGAAGCTTTCTTT.

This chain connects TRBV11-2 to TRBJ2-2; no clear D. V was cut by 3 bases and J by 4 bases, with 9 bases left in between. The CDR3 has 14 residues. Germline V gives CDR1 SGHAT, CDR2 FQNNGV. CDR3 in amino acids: CASSFGPGTGELFF. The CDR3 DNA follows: TGTGCCAGCAGCTTTGGGCCGGGCACCGGGGAGCTGTTTTTT.

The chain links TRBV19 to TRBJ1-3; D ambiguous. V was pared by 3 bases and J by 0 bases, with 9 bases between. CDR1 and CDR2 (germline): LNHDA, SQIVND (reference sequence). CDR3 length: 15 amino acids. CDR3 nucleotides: TGTGCCAGTAGTATCGACCAAAGCTCTGGAAACACCATATATTTT. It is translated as CASSIDQSSGNTIYF.

CDR3 nucleotide sequence: TGTGCCAGCACACAGGGTGGGGAGCAGTACTTC. This codes for CASTQGGEQYF. V gene TRBV6-5 combines with J gene TRBJ2-7; D possibly corresponds to TRBD1 (6 bases). Germline V CDR1 and CDR2: MNHEY, SVGAGI. With 7 bases removed from V and 7 bases from J, the gap between germline ends came to 11 bases. The CDR3 extends over 11 amino acids.

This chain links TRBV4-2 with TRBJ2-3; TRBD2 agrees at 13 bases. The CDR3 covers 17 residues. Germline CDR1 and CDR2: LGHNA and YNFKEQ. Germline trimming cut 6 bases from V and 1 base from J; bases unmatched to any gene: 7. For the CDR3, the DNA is TGTGCCAGCAGTCACGGACTAGCGGGAGAGGGCACAGATACGCAGTATTTT. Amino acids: CASSHGLAGEGTDTQYF.

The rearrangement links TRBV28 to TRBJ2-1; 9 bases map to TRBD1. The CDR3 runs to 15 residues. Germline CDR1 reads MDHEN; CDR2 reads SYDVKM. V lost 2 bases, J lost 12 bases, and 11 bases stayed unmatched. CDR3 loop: CASSLDRGVVRTQFF. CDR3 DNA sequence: TGTGCCAGCAGTTTAGACAGGGGGGTCGTCCGGACGCAGTTCTTC.

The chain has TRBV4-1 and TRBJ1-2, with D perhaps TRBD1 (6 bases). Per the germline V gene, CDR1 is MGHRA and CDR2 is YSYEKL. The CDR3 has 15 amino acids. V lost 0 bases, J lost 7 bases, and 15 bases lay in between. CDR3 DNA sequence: TGCGCCAGCAGCCAAGATTATAGGCAGGGGTTTGGCTACACCTTC. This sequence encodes CASSQDYRQGFGYTF.

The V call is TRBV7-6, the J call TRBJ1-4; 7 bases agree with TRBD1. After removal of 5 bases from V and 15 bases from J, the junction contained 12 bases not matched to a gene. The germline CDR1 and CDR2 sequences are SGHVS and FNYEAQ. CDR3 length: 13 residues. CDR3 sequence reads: CASSPVPGGAVFF. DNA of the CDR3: TGTGCCAGCAGCCCTGTACCAGGGGGTGCTGTGTTTTTT.

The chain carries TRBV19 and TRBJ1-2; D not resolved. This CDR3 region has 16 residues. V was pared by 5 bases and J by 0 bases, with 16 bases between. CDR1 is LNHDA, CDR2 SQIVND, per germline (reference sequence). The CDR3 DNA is TGTGCCAGTAGTCCCGACCTAACACCCACTAACTATGGCTACACCTTC. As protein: CASSPDLTPTNYGYTF.

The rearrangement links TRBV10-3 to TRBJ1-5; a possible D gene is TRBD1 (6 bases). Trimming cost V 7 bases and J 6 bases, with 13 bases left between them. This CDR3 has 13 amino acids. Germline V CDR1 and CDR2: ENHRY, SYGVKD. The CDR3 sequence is CAIKGVGGQPQHF. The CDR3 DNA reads TGTGCCATCAAAGGGGTAGGGGGTCAGCCCCAGCATTTT.

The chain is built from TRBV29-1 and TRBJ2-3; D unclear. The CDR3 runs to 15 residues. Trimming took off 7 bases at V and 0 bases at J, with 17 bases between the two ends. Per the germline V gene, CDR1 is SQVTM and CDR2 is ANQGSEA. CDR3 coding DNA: TGCAGCGCTCTAGGGTCCGGCACTAGCACAGATACGCAGTATTTT. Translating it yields CSALGSGTSTDTQYF.

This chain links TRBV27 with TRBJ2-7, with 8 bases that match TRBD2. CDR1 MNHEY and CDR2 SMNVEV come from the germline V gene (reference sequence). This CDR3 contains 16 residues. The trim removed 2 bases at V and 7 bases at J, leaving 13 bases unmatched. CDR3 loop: CASSLLATGGPEEQYF. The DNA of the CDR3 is TGTGCCAGCAGTTTACTGGCGACGGGAGGGCCAGAGGAGCAGTACTTC.

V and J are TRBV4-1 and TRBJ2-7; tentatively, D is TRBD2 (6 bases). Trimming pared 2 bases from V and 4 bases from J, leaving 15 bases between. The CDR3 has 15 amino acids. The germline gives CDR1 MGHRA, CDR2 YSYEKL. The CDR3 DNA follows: TGCGCCAGCAGCCAAACCCCCGGGACTTCTTACGAGCAGTACTTC. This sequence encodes CASSQTPGTSYEQYF.

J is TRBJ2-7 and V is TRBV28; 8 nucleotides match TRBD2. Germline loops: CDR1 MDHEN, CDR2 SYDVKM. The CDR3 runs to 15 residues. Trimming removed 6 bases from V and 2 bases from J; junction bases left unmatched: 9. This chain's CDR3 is CASRTPGGGTYEQYF. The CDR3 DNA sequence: TGTGCCAGCAGGACCCCGGGAGGGGGGACCTACGAGCAGTACTTC.